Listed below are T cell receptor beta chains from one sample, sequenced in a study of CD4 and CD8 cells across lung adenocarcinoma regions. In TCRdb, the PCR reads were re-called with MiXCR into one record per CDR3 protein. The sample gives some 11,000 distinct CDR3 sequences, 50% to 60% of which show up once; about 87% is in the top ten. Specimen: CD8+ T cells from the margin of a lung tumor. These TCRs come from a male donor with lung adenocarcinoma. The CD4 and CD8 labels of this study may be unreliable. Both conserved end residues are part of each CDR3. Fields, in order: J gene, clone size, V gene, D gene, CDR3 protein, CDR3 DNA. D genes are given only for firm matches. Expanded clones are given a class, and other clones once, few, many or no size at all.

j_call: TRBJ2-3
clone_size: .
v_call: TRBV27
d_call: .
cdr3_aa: CASSLCVVSFVENSTDTQYF
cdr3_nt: TGTGCCAGCAGTTTATGCGTTGTTTCGTTTGTGGAAAATAGCACAGATACGCAGTATTTT

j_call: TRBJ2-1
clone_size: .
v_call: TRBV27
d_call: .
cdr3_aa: CASSPPSRIGQFF
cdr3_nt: TGTGCCAGCAGTCCCCCCTCTAGAATCGGGCAGTTCTTC

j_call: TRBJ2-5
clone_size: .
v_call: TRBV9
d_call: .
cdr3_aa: CASGVSGARDQETQYF
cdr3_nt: TGTGCCAGCGGGGTGTCCGGGGCACGTGACCAAGAGACCCAGTACTTC

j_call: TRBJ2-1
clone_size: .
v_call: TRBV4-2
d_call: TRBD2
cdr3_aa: CASSQDPRAGGFSYNEQFF
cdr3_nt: TGTGCCAGCAGCCAAGATCCCCGTGCGGGGGGCTTCTCCTACAATGAGCAGTTCTTC

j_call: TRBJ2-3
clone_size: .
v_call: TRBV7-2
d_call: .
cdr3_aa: CASSLLVDGDTQYF
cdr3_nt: TGTGCCAGCAGCTTATTGGTGGATGGGGATACGCAGTATTTT

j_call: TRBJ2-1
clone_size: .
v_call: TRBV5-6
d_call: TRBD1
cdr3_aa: CASSFGTGLDEQFF
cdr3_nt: TGTGCCAGCAGCTTTGGGACAGGGCTAGATGAGCAGTTCTTC

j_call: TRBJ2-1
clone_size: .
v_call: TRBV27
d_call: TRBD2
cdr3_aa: CASSRLAGTYNEQFF
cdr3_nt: TGTGCCAGCAGTCGACTAGCGGGCACCTACAATGAGCAGTTCTTC

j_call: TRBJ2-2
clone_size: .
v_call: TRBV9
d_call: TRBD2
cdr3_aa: CASSVGLAGATGELFF
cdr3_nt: TGTGCCAGCAGCGTAGGATTAGCGGGAGCAACCGGGGAGCTGTTTTTT

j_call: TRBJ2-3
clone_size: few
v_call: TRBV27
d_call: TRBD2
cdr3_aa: CASRPGGLATSRGTDTQYF
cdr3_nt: TGTGCCAGCCGCCCTGGAGGACTAGCGACATCCAGGGGGACAGATACGCAGTATTTT

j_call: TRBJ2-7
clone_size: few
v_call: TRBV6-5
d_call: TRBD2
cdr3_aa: CASSYLGTSYEQYF
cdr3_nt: TGTGCCAGCAGTTACTTAGGGACTAGCTACGAGCAGTACTTC

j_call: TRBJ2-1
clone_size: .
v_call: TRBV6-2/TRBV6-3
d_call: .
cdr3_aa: CASSYEPSYNEQFF
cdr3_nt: TGTGCCAGCAGTTACGAGCCCTCCTACAATGAGCAGTTCTTC

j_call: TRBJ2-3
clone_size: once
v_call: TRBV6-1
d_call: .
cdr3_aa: CAGSRGFRQDTQYF
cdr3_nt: TGTGCCGGCAGCCGGGGCTTTCGCCAAGATACGCAGTATTTT

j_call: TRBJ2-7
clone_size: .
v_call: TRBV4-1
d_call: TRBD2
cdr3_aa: CASSQTSGRPYEQYF
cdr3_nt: TGCGCCAGCAGCCAAACTAGCGGGAGGCCCTACGAGCAGTACTTC

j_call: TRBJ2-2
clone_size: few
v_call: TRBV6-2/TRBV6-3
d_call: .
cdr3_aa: CARSYVGNTGERVF
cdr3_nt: TGTGCCCGCAGTTACGTCGGGAACACCGGGGAGCGGGTTTTT

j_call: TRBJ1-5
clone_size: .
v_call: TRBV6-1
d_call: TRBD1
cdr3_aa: CASSVTGGRNQPQHF
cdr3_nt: TGTGCCAGCAGTGTCACAGGGGGCAGAAATCAGCCCCAGCATTTT

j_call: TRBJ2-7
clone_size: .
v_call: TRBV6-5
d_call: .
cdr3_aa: CASSYSRTATEQYF
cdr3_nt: TGTGCCAGCAGTTACTCGCGGACAGCCACAGAGCAGTACTTC

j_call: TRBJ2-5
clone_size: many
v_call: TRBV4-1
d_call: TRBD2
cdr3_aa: CASSQVWSGSRQETQYF
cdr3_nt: TGCGCCAGCAGCCAAGTTTGGAGCGGGAGTCGACAAGAGACCCAGTACTTC

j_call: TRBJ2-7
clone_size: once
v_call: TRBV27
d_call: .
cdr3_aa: CAIPGLEQYEQYF
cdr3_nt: TGTGCCATCCCGGGTCTAGAGCAATACGAGCAGTACTTC

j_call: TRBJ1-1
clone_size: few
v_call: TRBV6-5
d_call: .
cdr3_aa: CASSYTSIGTEAFF
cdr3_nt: TGTGCCAGCAGTTACACCTCCATCGGCACTGAAGCTTTCTTT

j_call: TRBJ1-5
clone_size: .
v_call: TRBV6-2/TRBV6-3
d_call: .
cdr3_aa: CASMGWRNQPQHF
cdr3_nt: TGTGCCAGCATGGGTTGGCGCAATCAGCCCCAGCATTTT

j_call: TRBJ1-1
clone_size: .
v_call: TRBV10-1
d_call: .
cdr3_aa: CASSGRAAEAFF
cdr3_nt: TGCGCCAGCAGCGGGCGGGCGGCTGAAGCTTTCTTT

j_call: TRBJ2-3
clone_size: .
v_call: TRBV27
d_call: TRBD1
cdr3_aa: CASSRSTGTVGSDTQYF
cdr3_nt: TGTGCCAGCAGTCGATCAACCGGGACAGTCGGGTCAGATACGCAGTATTTT

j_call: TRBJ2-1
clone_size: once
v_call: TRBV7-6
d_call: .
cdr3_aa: CASSLQNEQFF
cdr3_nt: TGTGCCAGCAGCTTACAGAATGAGCAGTTCTTC

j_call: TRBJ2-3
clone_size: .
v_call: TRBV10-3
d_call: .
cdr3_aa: CVTGQWAKNTQYF
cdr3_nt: TGTGTCACGGGGCAGTGGGCCAAAAACACGCAGTACTTT

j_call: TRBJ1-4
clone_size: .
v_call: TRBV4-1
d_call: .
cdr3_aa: CASSPTEVDNEKLFF
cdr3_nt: TGCGCCAGCAGCCCCACAGAAGTCGACAATGAAAAACTGTTTTTT

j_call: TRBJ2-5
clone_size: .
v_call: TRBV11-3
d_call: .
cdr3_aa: CASTPRGEQETQYF
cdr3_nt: TGTGCCAGCACCCCTAGGGGAGAACAAGAGACCCAGTACTTC

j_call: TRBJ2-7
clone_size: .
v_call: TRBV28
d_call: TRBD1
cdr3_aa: CASRGQGPSYEQYF
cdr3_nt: TGTGCCAGCAGGGGACAGGGCCCATCCTACGAGCAGTACTTC

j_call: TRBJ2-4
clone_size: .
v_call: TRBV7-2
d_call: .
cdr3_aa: CASSFTRGNIQYF
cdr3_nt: TGTGCCAGCAGCTTTACCCGAGGAAACATTCAGTACTTC

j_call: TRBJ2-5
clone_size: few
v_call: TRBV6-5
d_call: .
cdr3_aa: CASSYSGAQETQYF
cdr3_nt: TGTGCCAGCAGTTACTCGGGGGCCCAAGAGACCCAGTACTTC

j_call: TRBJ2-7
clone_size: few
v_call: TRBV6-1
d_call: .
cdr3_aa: CASSLRVQGTYEQYF
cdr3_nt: TGTGCCAGCAGTCTCCGGGTCCAAGGCACCTACGAGCAGTACTTC

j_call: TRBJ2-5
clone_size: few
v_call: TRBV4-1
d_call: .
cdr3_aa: CASSQEGRARTQYF
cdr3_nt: TGCGCCAGCAGCCAAGAAGGGCGGGCCCGGACCCAGTACTTC

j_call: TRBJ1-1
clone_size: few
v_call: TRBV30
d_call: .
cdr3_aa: CAWTLIGGLMNTEAFF
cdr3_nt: TGTGCCTGGACGTTAATTGGGGGCCTGATGAACACTGAAGCTTTCTTT

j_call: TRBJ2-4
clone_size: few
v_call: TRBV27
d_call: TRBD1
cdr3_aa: CASSKRQGLAKNIQYF
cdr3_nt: TGTGCCAGCAGTAAACGACAGGGATTAGCCAAAAACATTCAGTACTTC

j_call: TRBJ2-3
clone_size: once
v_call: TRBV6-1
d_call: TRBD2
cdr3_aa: CASSGLPGGEDTQYF
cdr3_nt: TGTGCCAGCAGTGGGCTGCCGGGAGGCGAAGACACGCAGTATTTC

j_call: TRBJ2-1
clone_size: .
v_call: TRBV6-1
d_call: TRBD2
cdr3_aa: CASSSLAGVSNEQFF
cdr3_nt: TGTGCCAGCAGCAGCCTAGCGGGGGTCTCCAATGAGCAGTTCTTC

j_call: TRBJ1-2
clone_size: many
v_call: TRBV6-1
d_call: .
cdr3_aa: CASSPDGANYGYTF
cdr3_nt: TGTGCCAGCAGTCCCGACGGTGCTAACTATGGCTACACCTTC

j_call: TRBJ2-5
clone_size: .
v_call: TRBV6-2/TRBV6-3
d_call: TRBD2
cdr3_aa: CASGGIGGGDQETQYF
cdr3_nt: TGTGCCAGCGGGGGCATCGGGGGGGGTGACCAAGAGACGCAGTACTTC

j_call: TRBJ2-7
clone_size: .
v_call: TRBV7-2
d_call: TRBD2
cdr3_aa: CASSSRLAGAEQYF
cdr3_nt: TGTGCCAGCAGCTCAAGACTAGCGGGAGCCGAGCAGTACTTC

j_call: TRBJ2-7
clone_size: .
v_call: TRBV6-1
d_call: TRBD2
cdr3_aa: CASMTPGLAGHEQYF
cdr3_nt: TGTGCCAGCATGACCCCGGGACTAGCGGGCCACGAGCAGTACTTC

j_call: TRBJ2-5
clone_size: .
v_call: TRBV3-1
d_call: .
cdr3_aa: CASSQVIQVSRRERETQYF
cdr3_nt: TGTGCCAGCAGCCAAGTTATCCAAGTCAGTAGGAGGGAACGAGAGACCCAGTACTTC

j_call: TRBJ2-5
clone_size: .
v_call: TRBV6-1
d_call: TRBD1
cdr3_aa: CASSEYRTGAYF
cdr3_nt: TGTGCCAGCAGTGAATATCGGACAGGGGCGTACTTC

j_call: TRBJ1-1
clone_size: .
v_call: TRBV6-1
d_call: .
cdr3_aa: CASRTGTLNTEAFF
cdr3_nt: TGTGCCAGCAGAACCGGGACATTGAACACTGAAGCTTTCTTT

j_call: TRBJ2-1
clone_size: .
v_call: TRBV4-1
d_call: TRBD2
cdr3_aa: CASSQILAGGYNEQFF
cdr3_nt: TGCGCCAGCAGCCAGATTCTAGCGGGGGGCTACAATGAGCAGTTCTTC

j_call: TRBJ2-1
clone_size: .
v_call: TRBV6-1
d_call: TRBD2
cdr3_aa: CASRKLAGGANEQFF
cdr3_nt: TGTGCCAGCAGGAAACTAGCGGGAGGGGCCAATGAGCAGTTCTTC